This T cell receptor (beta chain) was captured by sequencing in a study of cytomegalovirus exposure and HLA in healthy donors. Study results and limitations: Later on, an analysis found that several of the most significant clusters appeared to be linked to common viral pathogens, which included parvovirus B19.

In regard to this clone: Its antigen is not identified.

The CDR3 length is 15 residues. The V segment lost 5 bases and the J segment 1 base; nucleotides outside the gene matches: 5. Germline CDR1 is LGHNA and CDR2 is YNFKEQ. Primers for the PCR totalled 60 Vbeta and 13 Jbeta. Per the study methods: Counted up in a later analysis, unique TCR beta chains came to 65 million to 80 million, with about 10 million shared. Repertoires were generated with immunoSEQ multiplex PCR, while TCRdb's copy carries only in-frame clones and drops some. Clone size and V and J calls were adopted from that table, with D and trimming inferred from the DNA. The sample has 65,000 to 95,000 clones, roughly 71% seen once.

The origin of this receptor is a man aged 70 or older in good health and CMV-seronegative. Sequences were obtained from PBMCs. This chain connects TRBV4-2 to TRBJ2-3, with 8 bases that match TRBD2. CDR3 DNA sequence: TGTGCCAGCAGCACGACGACTAGCGGCACAGATACGCAGTATTTT. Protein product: CASSTTTSGTDTQYF.